This entry describes one TCR beta chain. The data are from a study of T cell changes during pregnancy in multiple sclerosis. Trimming pared 7 bases from V and 9 bases from J, leaving 14 bases between. The CDR3 contains 11 residues. Germline V gene lookup returns CDR1 DFQATT and CDR2 SNEGSKA (reference sequence). Assay used: immunoSEQ multiplex PCR; TCRdb lists only in-frame clones, some missing. The table shows 65,000 to 95,000 clones, with around 94% occurring only once. The source of this sequence is a female donor in good health, enrolled as a control in a pregnancy study. The chain employs TRBV20-1 and TRBJ2-3, with D uncertain. Sequencing was performed on peripheral blood, taken in the second trimester of pregnancy. The CDR3 coding sequence is TGCAGTGGAACCCTAGGATGGACGCAGTATTTT. Encoded protein: CSGTLGWTQYF.